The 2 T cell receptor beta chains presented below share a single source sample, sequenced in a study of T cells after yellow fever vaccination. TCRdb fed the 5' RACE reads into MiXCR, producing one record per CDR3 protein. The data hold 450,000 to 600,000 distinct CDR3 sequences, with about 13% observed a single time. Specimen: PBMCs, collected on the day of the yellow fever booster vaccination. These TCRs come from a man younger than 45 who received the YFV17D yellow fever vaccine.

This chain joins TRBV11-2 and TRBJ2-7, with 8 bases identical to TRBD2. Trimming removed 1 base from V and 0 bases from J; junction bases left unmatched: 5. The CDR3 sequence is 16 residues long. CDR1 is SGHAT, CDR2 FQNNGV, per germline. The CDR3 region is CASSLARREVSYEQYF. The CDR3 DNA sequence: TGTGCCAGCAGCTTAGCCCGGCGGGAGGTCTCCTACGAGCAGTACTTC.

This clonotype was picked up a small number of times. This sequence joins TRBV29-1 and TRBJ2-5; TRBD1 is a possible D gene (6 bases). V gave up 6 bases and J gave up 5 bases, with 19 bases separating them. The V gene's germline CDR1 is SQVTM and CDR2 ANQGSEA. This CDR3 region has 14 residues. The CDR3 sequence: CSVTRQVRGETQYF. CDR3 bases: TGCAGCGTGACCCGACAGGTCCGAGGGGAGACCCAGTACTTC.